The T cell receptor (beta chain) described here comes from a study of blood T cell repertoires in COVID-19. Trimming shortened V by 8 bases and J by 0 bases, and 12 bases separated the two germline ends. Germline V gives CDR1 LNHNV, CDR2 YYDKDF (reference sequence). The CDR3 consists of 14 residues. TCRdb keeps only in-frame clones here, not all; method: immunoSEQ multiplex PCR. The table shows 200,000 or so clones, with over 75% occurring only once. This receptor was taken from a human donor with active or convalescent COVID-19. The donor label of this sample is uncertain. Sequencing input: peripheral blood. This chain uses TRBV15 with TRBJ2-3; D perhaps matches TRBD2 (7 bases). CDR3 sequence (DNA): TGTGCCACCGGGGAGGGGGTTAGCACAGATACGCAGTATTTT. Translated: CATGEGVSTDTQYF.